These T cell receptor beta chains were read from a single sample in a study of cytomegalovirus exposure and HLA in healthy donors. Using immunoSEQ multiplex PCR, the repertoire was profiled, and TCRdb retains in-frame clones only, with some absent. The repertoire holds roughly 130,000 clones, roughly 83% seen once, with approximately 2% in the top ten. Sequencing was done on a sample of PBMCs. The receptors come from a man in his late teens or twenties in good health and CMV-seronegative. CDR3s include the opening cysteine and the closing phenylalanine or tryptophan. A D gene is named only where the DNA matches it firmly. The listing skips clone size in some rows; elsewhere it reads once, few, many or a size class.

v_gene,abundance,j_gene,d_gene,len,CDR3aa,CDR3nt
TRBV7-6,-,TRBJ2-1,TRBD2,17,CASSHLTVLAGNNEQFF,TGTGCCAGCAGCCATCTTACAGTACTAGCGGGGAACAATGAGCAGTTCTTC
TRBV28,-,TRBJ2-5,TRBD2,14,CASSRLAGEETQYF,TGTGCCAGCAGCCGACTAGCGGGAGAAGAGACCCAGTACTTC
TRBV18,-,TRBJ2-1,-,15,CASSAPGSSYNEQFF,TGTGCCAGCTCAGCACCAGGGAGCTCCTACAATGAGCAGTTCTTC
TRBV6-5,-,TRBJ1-5,TRBD1,13,CASSRPDRVTQHF,TGTGCCAGCAGCCGACCGGACAGGGTGACCCAGCATTTT
TRBV6-6,-,TRBJ2-3,-,16,CASTRTSFRTTDTQYF,TGTGCCAGCACCCGGACTTCTTTTCGCACCACAGATACGCAGTATTTT
TRBV6-5,-,TRBJ1-3,TRBD1,15,CASRGRGSAGNTIYF,TGTGCCAGCAGGGGCAGGGGGTCGGCTGGAAACACCATATATTTT
TRBV9,once,TRBJ1-4,TRBD1,16,CASSRDLTGTNEKLFF,TGTGCCAGCAGCCGGGACTTGACAGGGACTAATGAAAAACTGTTTTTT
TRBV29-1,-,TRBJ2-1,-,12,CSVFNPYNEQFF,TGCAGCGTTTTCAATCCCTACAATGAGCAGTTCTTC
TRBV2,-,TRBJ2-1,-,14,CASSGQLSYNEQFF,TGTGCCAGCAGTGGACAGTTATCTTACAATGAGCAGTTCTTC
TRBV23-1,-,TRBJ1-3,-,17,CASSQIITEGWGHTIYF,TGCGCCAGCAGTCAAATCATAACAGAGGGATGGGGTCACACCATATATTTT
TRBV15,-,TRBJ2-3,TRBD1,16,CATSRDGTGGVDTQYF,TGTGCCACCAGCAGGGACGGGACAGGGGGCGTAGATACGCAGTATTTT
TRBV9,-,TRBJ2-3,TRBD2,16,CASSVFGTRGTDTQYF,TGTGCCAGCAGCGTATTCGGGACTAGGGGCACAGATACGCAGTATTTT
TRBV10-3,-,TRBJ2-2,-,12,CAIRGQTGELFF,TGTGCCATCAGAGGACAGACCGGGGAGCTGTTTTTT
TRBV4-3,once,TRBJ2-2,TRBD2,16,CASSQKLAMGSGELFF,TGCGCCAGCAGCCAAAAACTAGCGATGGGTTCGGGGGAGCTGTTTTTT